A single sample is the source of the 19 T cell receptor beta chains below, sequenced in a study of molecular identifiers for immune sequencing clone quantification. TCRdb re-called the PCR reads through MiXCR, storing one row per CDR3 protein. The top ten hold under 0.95% of the sample, which has about 640,000 distinct CDR3 sequences, 15% to 20% seen once. Sequenced: naive CD8+ T cells from blood, with Jurkat cell RNA spiked in. Subset reported: FACS-sorted CD8+CD4-CCR7+CD45RA+ naive T cells. The receptors come from a human donor in good health. Some libraries in this study had Jurkat cell RNA spiked in.

This clonotype came up a few times. This rearrangement joins TRBV3-1 to TRBJ2-5, with 8 bases that match TRBD2. CDR3 size: 14 residues. Trimming cost V 6 bases and J 4 bases; bases outside gene matches: 7. Germline V lookup: CDR1 LGHDT, CDR2 YNNKEL (reference sequence). DNA of the CDR3: TGTGCCAGCAGGCCAGCGGGAGTTGTAGAGACCCAGTACTTC. It yields the protein CASRPAGVVETQYF.

The V and J genes are TRBV6-5 and TRBJ2-1; no firm D call. From germline, CDR1 is MNHEY and CDR2 SVGAGI. Trimming stripped 0 bases from V and 9 bases from J, with 12 bases between. This CDR3 contains 14 residues. CDR3 nucleotides: TGTGCCAGCAGTTACTCTGGTCTTAGGGCTGAGCAGTTCTTC. Protein sequence: CASSYSGLRAEQFF.

With regard to this clonotype: This may be a read error: a much more frequent sequence differs by one nucleotide. The rearrangement joins TRBV6-5 to TRBJ2-5; D might be TRBD1 (6 bases). Germline CDR1 and CDR2: MNHEY and SVGAGI. There are 14 residues in the CDR3. In DNA form, the CDR3 reads TGTGCCAGCAGTTTCCACAGGGACGGAGAGACCAAGTACTTC. Translated: CASSFHRDGETKYF.

This clonotype was detected ten times or more. This chain links TRBV9 with TRBJ1-6; D is undetermined. This CDR3 has 17 amino acids. The V end lost 0 bases, the J end lost 5 bases, and 15 bases lay between the germline ends. Germline CDR1 and CDR2: SGDLS and YYNGEE. This chain's CDR3 is CASSVGGFGQNNSPLHF. CDR3 DNA: TGTGCCAGCAGCGTAGGTGGGTTCGGGCAGAATAATTCACCCCTCCACTTT.

As concerns this clonotype: A much larger clonotype is one base distant, so this may be a read error. The V and J genes are TRBV4-3 and TRBJ2-2; TRBD2 might be the D (6 bases). Trimming shortened V by 8 bases and J by 0 bases, and 25 bases separated the two germline ends. The CDR3 is 19 amino acids. CDR1 and CDR2 from the germline V gene are LGHNA and YSLEER. CDR3 loop: CASGLSPGVGLTNTGELFF. The CDR3 coding sequence is TGCGCCAGCGGCCTTTCCCCAGGAGTGGGACTTACGAACACCGGGGAGCTGTTTTTT.

This clonotype was observed a handful of times. J is TRBJ2-1 and V is TRBV6-2 or TRBV6-3, with D perhaps TRBD1 or TRBD2 (5 bases each). The V and J ends lost 4 bases and 4 bases respectively, with 20 bases between them. Germline CDR1 and CDR2: MNHEY and SVGEGT. The CDR3 is 17 amino acids. Here the CDR3 reads CASSSTSPGTEYNEQFF. The CDR3 coding sequence is TGTGCCAGCAGTTCAACTTCCCCCGGGACGGAATACAATGAGCAGTTCTTC.

This clonotype was counted ten times or more. V is TRBV20-1 and J is TRBJ2-1; no clear D. Between the trimmed V and J ends, which lost 5 bases and 8 bases, there was a span of 4 bases. The CDR3 length is 9 residues. Germline V gene data show CDR1 as DFQATT and CDR2 as SNEGSKA (reference sequence). CDR3 DNA: TGCAGTGCTGGCGATGAGCAGTTCTTC. Residues: CSAGDEQFF.

In this sample, this clonotype turned up many times. V is TRBV7-9 and J is TRBJ2-7; the D gene is possibly TRBD1 (5 bases). Trimming stripped 5 bases from V and 3 bases from J, with 17 bases between. This CDR3 has 15 residues. Germline CDR1 and CDR2: SEHNR and FQNEAQ (reference sequence). The CDR3 here is CASSPNQDSLYEQYF. DNA for the CDR3: TGTGCCAGCAGCCCTAACCAAGACAGTCTCTACGAGCAGTACTTC.

This clonotype was detected only a few times. This rearrangement joins TRBV19 to TRBJ2-5; 12 bases align to TRBD2. V was clipped by 4 bases and J by 5 bases; unmatched bases: 5. This CDR3 is built from 15 residues. CDR1 is LNHDA and CDR2 is SQIVND in the germline V gene (reference sequence). As DNA, the CDR3 is TGTGCCAGTAGTACCAGTACTAGCGGGAGGGAGACCCAGTACTTC. It translates to CASSTSTSGRETQYF.

Remarks on this clonotype: This may be a read error, as it is one base from a much larger clone. The conserved phenylalanine or tryptophan normally closing the CDR3 is absent here, so this likely arose from a read error. The chain has TRBV2 and TRBJ2-1; 10 bases are shared with TRBD2. The CDR3 runs to 14 residues. Germline CDR1 reads SNHLY; CDR2 reads FYNNEI. The V gene end was trimmed by 4 bases and the J gene end by 9 bases; junction bases not matched to a gene: 6. CDR3 amino acids: CASSAEAGGPEQFL. In DNA, the CDR3 is TGTGCCAGCAGTGCCGAAGCGGGGGGGCCTGAGCAGTTCCTC.

This clonotype was counted ten times or more. V usage is TRBV7-3 and J usage is TRBJ1-1, with D unclear. Germline V gene lookup returns CDR1 SGHTA and CDR2 FQGTGA. The CDR3 runs to 13 residues. Between the trimmed V and J ends, which lost 2 bases and 4 bases, there was a span of 8 bases. CDR3: CASSLWLGTEAFF. The CDR3 nucleotides are TGTGCCAGCAGCTTATGGCTCGGCACTGAAGCTTTCTTT.

This clonotype was seen many times. The rearrangement joins TRBV29-1 to TRBJ2-1, with D perhaps assigned TRBD1 or TRBD2 (5 bases each). This CDR3 spans 20 amino acids. Trimming shortened V by 6 bases and J by 3 bases, and 33 bases separated the two germline ends. Germline lookup yields CDR1 SQVTM and CDR2 ANQGSEA. The CDR3 sequence: CSVRWDLTPLHRRSYNEQFF. CDR3 sequence (DNA): TGCAGCGTACGTTGGGACCTTACGCCCCTACATCGGCGGAGCTACAATGAGCAGTTCTTC.

The chain combines TRBV6-2 or TRBV6-3 with TRBJ1-1; D is uncertain. V was clipped by 2 bases and J by 3 bases, with 4 bases between them. The V gene's germline CDR1 is MNHEY and CDR2 SVGEGT. The CDR3 spans 12 residues. This CDR3 reads CASSYLDTEAFF. CDR3 coding DNA: TGTGCCAGCAGTTACCTAGACACTGAAGCTTTCTTT.

This clonotype was observed many times. Here the CDR3 DNA reads TGTGCCAGCAGTTTTTTAAGCGGGACAGGGACGCTGGATACGCAGTATTTT. Its translation is CASSFLSGTGTLDTQYF. The chain is built from TRBV28 and TRBJ2-3, with 9 bases matching TRBD1. J gave up 6 bases and V 3 bases, and 13 bases lay outside the gene matches. The CDR3 is made up of 17 amino acids. CDR1 is MDHEN, CDR2 SYDVKM, per germline.

This clonotype was detected many times. The chain combines TRBV9 with TRBJ2-2; D gene ambiguous. This CDR3 contains 12 residues. V was trimmed by 6 bases and J by 3 bases, leaving 6 bases between them. CDR1 is SGDLS and CDR2 is YYNGEE in the germline V gene. CDR3 in DNA: TGTGCCAGCACCAGCTACACCGGGGAGCTGTTTTTT. Its protein is CASTSYTGELFF.

This clonotype has ten or more counts. V and J are TRBV11-2 and TRBJ2-1, with 11 bases that match TRBD2. V lost 0 bases and J lost 8; bases outside the gene matches: 6. Germline V gene lookup returns CDR1 SGHAT and CDR2 FQNNGV. The length of the CDR3 is 16 residues. CDR3 region: CASSLELAGALDEQFF. The CDR3 coding sequence is TGTGCCAGCAGCTTAGAACTAGCGGGGGCGTTAGATGAGCAGTTCTTC.

Regarding this clonotype: With a much larger clone just one base away, this may be a read error. This rearrangement joins TRBV19 to TRBJ2-5; tentative D call: TRBD1 (5 bases). The CDR3 is 13 amino acids. Germline CDR1 reads LNHDA; CDR2 reads SQIVND (reference sequence). The CDR3 here is CASRKTDQEAQYF. The DNA of the CDR3 is TGTGCCAGTAGGAAGACAGATCAAGAGGCCCAGTACTTC.

This clonotype was detected many times. The J gene is TRBJ2-7, the V gene TRBV15, with TRBD1 matching over 7 bases. After removal of 3 bases from V and 3 bases from J, the junction contained 14 bases not matched to a gene. The CDR3 runs 17 residues. In germline, CDR1 is LNHNV, CDR2 YYDKDF (reference sequence). CDR3 amino acids: CATSRPRGTDHLYEQYF. The DNA for the CDR3 is TGTGCCACCAGCAGGCCCCGTGGGACAGATCATCTCTACGAGCAGTACTTC.

This clonotype was counted ten times or more. This chain uses TRBV7-2 with TRBJ2-7, with D maybe TRBD2 (5 bases). V was cut by 4 bases and J by 0 bases, with 16 bases left in between. This CDR3 is built from 16 residues. Germline loops: CDR1 SGHTA, CDR2 FQGNSA. CDR3 protein: CASSSPEVENSYEQYF. The CDR3 DNA sequence: TGTGCCAGCAGCTCGCCGGAGGTAGAAAACTCCTACGAGCAGTACTTC. The whole variable domain, filled in from reference TRBV7-2 and TRBJ2-7, reads GAGVSQSPSNKVTEKGKDVELRCDPISGHTALYWYRQSLGQGLEFLIYFQGNSAPDKSGLPSDRFSAERTGGSVSTLTIQRTQQEDSAVYLCASSSPEVENSYEQYFGPGTRLTVT.